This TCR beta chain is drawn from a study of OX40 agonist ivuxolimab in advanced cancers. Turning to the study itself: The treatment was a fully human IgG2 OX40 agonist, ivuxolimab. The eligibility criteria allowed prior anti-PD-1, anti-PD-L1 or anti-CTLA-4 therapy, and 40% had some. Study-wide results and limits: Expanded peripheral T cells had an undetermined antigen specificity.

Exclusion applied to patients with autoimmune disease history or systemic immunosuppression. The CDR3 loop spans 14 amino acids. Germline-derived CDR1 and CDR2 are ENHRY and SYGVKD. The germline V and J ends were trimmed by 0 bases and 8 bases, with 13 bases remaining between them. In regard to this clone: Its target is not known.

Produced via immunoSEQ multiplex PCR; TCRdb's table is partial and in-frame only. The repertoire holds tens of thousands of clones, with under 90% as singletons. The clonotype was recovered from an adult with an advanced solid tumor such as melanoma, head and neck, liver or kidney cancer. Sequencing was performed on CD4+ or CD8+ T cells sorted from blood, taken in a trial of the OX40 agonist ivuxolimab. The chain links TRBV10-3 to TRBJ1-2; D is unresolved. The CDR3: CAISESTLAQGYTF. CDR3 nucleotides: TGTGCCATCAGTGAGTCCACCCTCGCGCAGGGCTACACCTTC.